Following are 8 T cell receptor beta chains from one sample sequenced in a study of shared clonotypes between healthy human individuals. Only in-frame clones appear in the TCRdb table, and some are missing; sequencing was by immunoSEQ multiplex PCR. The sample yields about 700,000 clones, around two thirds seen once. The sequenced sample was memory CD4+ T cells sorted from blood. The subset: CD45RA-negative fraction. All receptors derive from a woman in her thirties in good health.

The table lists this clone with a count of one. The chain uses TRBV7-2 and TRBJ2-1, with 11 bases lining up with TRBD2. Germline V gives CDR1 SGHTA, CDR2 FQGNSA. The J segment lost 5 bases and the V segment lost 4 bases, leaving 4 bases of the junction unmatched. This CDR3 region has 15 residues. In DNA, the CDR3 is TGTGCCAGCAGCTCTACTAGCGGGAGAAACAATGAGCAGTTCTTC. Its protein product is CASSSTSGRNNEQFF.

The table lists this clone with a few counts. The rearrangement uses TRBV2 and TRBJ1-1; TRBD1 agrees at 8 bases. Per germline, CDR1 SNHLY and CDR2 FYNNEI. The junction had 1 base not matched to a gene; V was cut back by 5 bases and J by 5 bases. The CDR3 extends over 12 amino acids. The CDR3 DNA reads as TGTGCCAGCAGTTACAGGGGGACTGAAGCTTTCTTT. Encoded protein: CASSYRGTEAFF.

This clone was picked up a small number of times. The CDR3 nucleotides read TGTGCCAGCAGCCCGGGACTAGCGACCTCCTACGAGCAGTACTTC. Its translation: CASSPGLATSYEQYF. The chain links TRBV5-4 to TRBJ2-7; 10 positions match TRBD2. CDR1 and CDR2 from the germline V gene are SGHNT and YYREEE (reference sequence). The CDR3 extends over 15 amino acids. The V segment lost 4 bases and the J segment 0 bases; nucleotides outside the gene matches: 4. The full variable domain, rest sourced from reference TRBV5-4 and TRBJ2-7, is ETGVTQSPTHLIKTRGQQVTLRCSSQSGHNTVSWYQQALGQGPQFIFQYYREEENGRGNFPPRFSGLQFPNYSSELNVNALELDDSALYLCASSPGLATSYEQYFGPGTRLTVT.

The chain carries TRBV6-1 and TRBJ2-7, with TRBD2 identical over 16 bases. The germline CDR1 and CDR2 sequences are MNHNS and SASEGT. Trimming at V came to 0 bases and at J to 2 bases, leaving 7 bases not matched to a gene. The CDR3 sequence is 19 residues long. CDR3: CASSEAVGLAGGLPYEQYF. CDR3 nucleotide sequence: TGTGCCAGCAGTGAAGCGGTGGGACTAGCGGGAGGGCTCCCCTACGAGCAGTACTTC.

The chain has TRBV28 and TRBJ1-5; D call uncertain. The V gene's germline CDR1 is MDHEN and CDR2 SYDVKM. This CDR3 comprises 13 residues. The V end was cut by 4 bases, the J end by 4 bases, with 8 bases between. The CDR3 here is CASSYYTNQPQHF. Here the CDR3 DNA reads TGTGCCAGCAGTTACTACACGAATCAGCCCCAGCATTTT.

The chain recombines TRBV4-1 with TRBJ2-3, with TRBD2 matching 9 bases. V lost 4 bases and J lost 4; bases outside the gene matches: 9. The CDR3 consists of 16 residues. CDR1 and CDR2 (germline): MGHRA, YSYEKL. The CDR3 region has the DNA TGCGCCAGCAGCCCAGGATGGGCTAGCGGGGCAGATACGCAGTATTTT. Translated: CASSPGWASGADTQYF.

CDR3 region: CAALTRKGDSNQPQHF. CDR3 in DNA: TGTGCCGCCCTAACAAGAAAAGGGGACAGCAATCAGCCCCAGCATTTT. The chain joins TRBV28 to TRBJ1-5, with TRBD1 as a possible D gene (5 bases). CDR3 length equals 16 residues. Germline V CDR1 and CDR2: MDHEN, SYDVKM. Deletions cut 11 bases from V and 1 base from J, with 21 bases between.

The V call is TRBV30, the J call TRBJ2-2; possibly TRBD2 for D (5 bases). Looked up from germline, CDR1 is GTSNPN and CDR2 is SVGIG (reference sequence). V gave up 1 base and J gave up 8 bases, with 14 bases separating them. The CDR3 is 14 amino acids. The CDR3 DNA reads TGTGCCTGGAGTGAAACAGCGGCTTCTGGGGAGCTGTTTTTT. Residues: CAWSETAASGELFF.